A single sample is the source of the 3 T cell receptor beta chains below, sequenced in a study of blood T cells in healthy people across ages. The authors ran a second PCR of about 7 to 11 cycles using a sample-barcoded 5' primer and a J-beta primer mix. TCRdb re-called the 5' RACE reads through MiXCR, storing one row per CDR3 protein. Of about 1.6 million distinct CDR3 sequences listed, almost 35% are singletons. What was sequenced was blood. All receptors come from a woman aged 25 to 39 in good health.

A remark on this clonotype: One end of the junction does not line up with germline, which may come from a read error. This chain connects TRBV15 to TRBJ2-1; 11 bases line up with TRBD2. The CDR3 length is 16 residues. Germline values: CDR1 LNHNV, CDR2 YYDKDF (reference sequence). The CDR3 DNA sequence: TGTGCCACCTGCAGAGAACTAGCGGGAGCCTACAATGAGCAGTTCTTC. It is translated as CATCRELAGAYNEQFF.

The chain couples TRBV5-1 to TRBJ2-3, with D possibly TRBD1 on 6 matching bases. From germline, CDR1 is SGHRS and CDR2 YFSETQ. The CDR3 length is 15 residues. V was shortened by 5 bases and J by 6 bases, with 19 bases between the two germline ends. In nucleotides, the CDR3 is TGCGCCAGCAGGTCACCCGCGGACAGCCCTGATACGCAGTATTTT. The encoded protein is CASRSPADSPDTQYF.

This chain connects TRBV30 to TRBJ2-5; no clear D gene. The better agreement between TRBJ2-7 and the DNA end casts doubt on the J call. Germline assignment: CDR1 GTSNPN and CDR2 SVGIG (reference sequence). This CDR3 is 12 amino acids long. In DNA, the CDR3 is TGTGCCTTGACTCCTCGCATGTACGAGCAGTACTTC. It translates to CALTPRMYEQYF.